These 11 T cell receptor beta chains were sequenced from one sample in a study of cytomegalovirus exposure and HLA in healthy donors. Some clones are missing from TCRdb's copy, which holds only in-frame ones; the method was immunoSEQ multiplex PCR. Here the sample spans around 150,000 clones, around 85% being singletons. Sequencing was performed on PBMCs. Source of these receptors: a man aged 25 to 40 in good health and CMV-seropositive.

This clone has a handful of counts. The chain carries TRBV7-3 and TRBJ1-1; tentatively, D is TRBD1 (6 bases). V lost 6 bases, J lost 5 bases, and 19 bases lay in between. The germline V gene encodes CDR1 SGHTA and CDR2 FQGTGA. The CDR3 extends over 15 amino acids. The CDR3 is CASSTDSTQGTEAFF. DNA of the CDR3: TGTGCCAGCAGTACGGACAGCACCCAGGGGACTGAAGCTTTCTTT.

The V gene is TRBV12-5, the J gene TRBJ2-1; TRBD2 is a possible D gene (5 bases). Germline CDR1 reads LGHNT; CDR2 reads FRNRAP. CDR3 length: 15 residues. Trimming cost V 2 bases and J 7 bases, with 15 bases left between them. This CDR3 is CASGLPDKGANEQFF. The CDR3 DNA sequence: TGTGCTAGTGGTTTGCCCGACAAGGGAGCGAATGAGCAGTTCTTC.

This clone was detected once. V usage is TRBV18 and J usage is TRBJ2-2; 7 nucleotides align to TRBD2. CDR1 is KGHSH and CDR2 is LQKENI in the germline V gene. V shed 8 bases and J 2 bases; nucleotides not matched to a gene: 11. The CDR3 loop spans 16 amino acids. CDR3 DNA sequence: TGTGCCAGCCCCGCGAGGGCGGGGGAAAACACCGGGGAGCTGTTTTTT. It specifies CASPARAGENTGELFF. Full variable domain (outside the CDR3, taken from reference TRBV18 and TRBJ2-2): NAGVMQNPRHLVRRRGQEARLRCSPMKGHSHVYWYRQLPEEGLKFMVYLQKENIIDESGMPKERFSAEFPKEGPSILRIQQVVRGDSAAYFCASPARAGENTGELFFGEGSRLTVL.

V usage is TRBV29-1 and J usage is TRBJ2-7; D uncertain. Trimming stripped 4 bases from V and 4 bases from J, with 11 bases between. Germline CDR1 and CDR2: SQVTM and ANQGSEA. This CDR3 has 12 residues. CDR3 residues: CSVALLSYEQYF. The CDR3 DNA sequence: TGCAGCGTTGCCCTCCTCTCTTACGAGCAGTACTTC.

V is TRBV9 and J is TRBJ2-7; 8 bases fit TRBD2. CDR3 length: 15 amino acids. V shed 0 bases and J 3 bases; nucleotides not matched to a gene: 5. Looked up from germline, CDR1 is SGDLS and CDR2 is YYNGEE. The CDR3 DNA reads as TGTGCCAGCAGCGTAGAGGCGGGGGGATTCTACGAGCAGTACTTC. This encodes CASSVEAGGFYEQYF.

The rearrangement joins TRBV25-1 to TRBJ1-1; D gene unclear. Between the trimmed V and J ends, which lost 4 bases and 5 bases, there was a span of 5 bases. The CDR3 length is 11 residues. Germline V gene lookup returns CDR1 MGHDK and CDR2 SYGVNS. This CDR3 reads CASSARTEAFF. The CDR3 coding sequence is TGTGCCAGCAGTGCCCGTACTGAAGCTTTCTTT. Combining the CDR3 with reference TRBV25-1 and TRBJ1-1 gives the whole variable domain EADIYQTPRYLVIGTGKKITLECSQTMGHDKMYWYQQDPGMELHLIHYSYGVNSTEKGDLSSESTVSRIRTEHFPLTLESARPSHTSQYLCASSARTEAFFGQGTRLTVV.

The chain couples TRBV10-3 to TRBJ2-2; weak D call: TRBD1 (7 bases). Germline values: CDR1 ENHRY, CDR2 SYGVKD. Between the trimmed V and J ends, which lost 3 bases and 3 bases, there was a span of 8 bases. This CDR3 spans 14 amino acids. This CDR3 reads CAISDRGDTGELFF. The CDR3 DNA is TGTGCCATCAGTGACAGGGGGGACACCGGGGAGCTGTTTTTT.

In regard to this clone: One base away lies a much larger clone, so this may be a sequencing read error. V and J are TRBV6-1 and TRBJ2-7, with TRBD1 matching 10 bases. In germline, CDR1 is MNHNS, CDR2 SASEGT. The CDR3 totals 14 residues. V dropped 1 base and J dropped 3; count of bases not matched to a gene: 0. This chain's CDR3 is CASSEGTGGYEQYF. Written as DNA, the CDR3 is TGTGCCAGCAGTGAAGGGACAGGGGGCTACGAGCAGTACTTC.

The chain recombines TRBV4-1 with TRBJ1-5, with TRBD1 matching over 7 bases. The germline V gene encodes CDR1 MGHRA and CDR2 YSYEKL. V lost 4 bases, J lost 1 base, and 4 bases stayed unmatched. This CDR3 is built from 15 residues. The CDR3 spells CASSPQGESNQPQHF. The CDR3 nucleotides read TGCGCCAGCAGCCCCCAGGGGGAAAGCAATCAGCCCCAGCATTTT.

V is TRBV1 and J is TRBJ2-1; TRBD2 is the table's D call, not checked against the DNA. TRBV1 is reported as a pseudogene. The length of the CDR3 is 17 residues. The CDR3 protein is CTSSQLPGLAWYNEQFF. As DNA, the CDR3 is TGCACCAGCAGCCAACTTCCGGGACTAGCCTGGTACAATGAGCAGTTCTTC.

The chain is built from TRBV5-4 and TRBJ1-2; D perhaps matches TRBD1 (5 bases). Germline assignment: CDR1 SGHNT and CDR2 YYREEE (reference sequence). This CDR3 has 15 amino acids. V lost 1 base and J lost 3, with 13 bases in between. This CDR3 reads CASSLSQGLDYGYTF. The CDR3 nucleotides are TGTGCCAGCAGCTTGAGCCAGGGTCTCGACTATGGCTACACCTTC.